This section outlines one T cell receptor beta chain sequence together with its context. Its antigen remains unknown. Amplification of TCR alpha and beta CDR3 regions from RNA used iRepertoire nested multiplex PCR. For one-step reverse transcription and amplification, about 85-400 ng of tissue mRNA or PBMC total RNA was used. TCRdb re-derived calls from the multiplex PCR reads in MiXCR, one entry per CDR3 protein. The sample lists approximately 110,000 distinct CDR3 sequences, 20% to 25% seen once, with approximately 35% in the top ten. Germline CDR1 and CDR2: SGHAT and FQNNGV. There are 12 residues in the CDR3. The V gene lost 4 bases and the J gene lost 8 bases, with 11 bases spanning the gap. The entry originates in a study of glioma-infiltrating T cells. Study-wide results and limits: Only very few CDR3 sequences appeared in both tissue and blood. Tissue-blood divergence was below expectation in non-neoplastic patients, above in gliomas.

This chain joins TRBV11-2 and TRBJ1-1; D gene uncertain. The receptor's source is a human donor with low-grade glioma or glioblastoma, undergoing nonglioma brain surgery, or in good health (not recorded which). Sequencing was done on a sample of glioma tissue, nonneoplastic brain tissue, or PBMCs (not recorded which). In nucleotides, the CDR3 is TGTGCCAGCAGCTCAGACCGAAGGGAAGCTTTCTTT. It is translated as CASSSDRREAFF.